The rows below give T cell receptor beta chains drawn from one sample of a study of Ad26.COV2.S vaccination and SARS-CoV-2 variants. TCRdb's table, derived via immunoSEQ multiplex PCR, lists solely in-frame clones and lacks some. The table records roughly 500,000 clones, roughly nine tenths of them present only once. The sample consisted of peripheral blood, taken in a trial of Ad26.COV2.S vaccine versus placebo. The receptors come from a person aged 18 to 59 who received the Ad26.COV2.S COVID-19 vaccine or a placebo. Both conserved end residues are part of each CDR3. Each record gives: D gene, V gene, J gene, clone size, CDR3 protein, CDR3 DNA. A D gene is named only where the DNA matches it firmly. Size tells how often a clone was seen (once, few, many) or the class of an expanded clone, and some rows leave it out.

.	TRBV27	TRBJ1-5	.	CASSPQTATPLNQPQHF	TGTGCCAGCAGTCCTCAGACAGCTACCCCACTCAATCAGCCCCAGCATTTT
.	TRBV25-1	TRBJ2-1	.	CASPGRTSYNEQFF	TGTGCCAGCCCGGGACGGACCTCCTACAATGAGCAGTTCTTC
TRBD1	TRBV4-1	TRBJ2-5	.	CASSQDRVQETQYF	TGCGCCAGCAGCCAGGACAGGGTCCAAGAGACCCAGTACTTC
.	TRBV14	TRBJ1-1	.	CASSHRGGRMNTEAFF	TGTGCCAGCAGCCACCGTGGAGGGAGAATGAACACTGAAGCTTTCTTT
.	TRBV5-1	TRBJ1-2	.	CASSHPTGNYGYTF	TGCGCCAGCAGCCACCCGACGGGAAACTATGGCTACACCTTC
.	TRBV5-1	TRBJ2-2	.	CASGPNGAGELFF	TGCGCCAGCGGCCCGAACGGGGCCGGGGAGCTGTTTTTT
.	TRBV25-1	TRBJ2-1	.	CASSETGRWGNEQFF	TGTGCCAGCAGTGAAACAGGGCGGTGGGGCAATGAGCAGTTCTTC
.	TRBV6-5	TRBJ1-2	.	CASSYTRTAQYGYTF	TGTGCCAGCAGTTATACGCGGACGGCGCAGTATGGCTACACCTTC
.	TRBV3-1/TRBV3-2	TRBJ1-2	.	CASSQAGMGGRYGYTF	TGTGCCAGCAGCCAAGCCGGGATGGGGGGCCGCTATGGCTACACCTTC
TRBD1	TRBV9	TRBJ1-4	.	CASSPRTGGGEKLFF	TGTGCCAGCAGCCCAAGGACAGGGGGCGGTGAAAAACTGTTTTTT
.	TRBV7-9	TRBJ2-5	.	CASSLMAGAETQYF	TGTGCCAGCAGCTTAATGGCCGGGGCGGAGACCCAGTACTTC
TRBD2	TRBV6-2/TRBV6-3	TRBJ2-3	.	CASSYSASGGTDTQYF	TGTGCCAGCAGTTACTCGGCTAGCGGGGGAACAGATACGCAGTATTTT
.	TRBV9	TRBJ2-2	once	CASSVEGRTGELFF	TGTGCCAGCAGCGTAGAGGGCCGCACCGGGGAGCTGTTTTTT
.	TRBV5-1	TRBJ1-1	once	CASSLYRVNTEAFF	TGCGCCAGCAGCTTGTACAGGGTGAACACTGAAGCTTTCTTT
TRBD2	TRBV7-2	TRBJ2-3	.	CASSSVGGSGGPAQYF	TGTGCCAGCAGCTCTGTCGGGGGTAGCGGGGGGCCAGCGCAGTATTTT